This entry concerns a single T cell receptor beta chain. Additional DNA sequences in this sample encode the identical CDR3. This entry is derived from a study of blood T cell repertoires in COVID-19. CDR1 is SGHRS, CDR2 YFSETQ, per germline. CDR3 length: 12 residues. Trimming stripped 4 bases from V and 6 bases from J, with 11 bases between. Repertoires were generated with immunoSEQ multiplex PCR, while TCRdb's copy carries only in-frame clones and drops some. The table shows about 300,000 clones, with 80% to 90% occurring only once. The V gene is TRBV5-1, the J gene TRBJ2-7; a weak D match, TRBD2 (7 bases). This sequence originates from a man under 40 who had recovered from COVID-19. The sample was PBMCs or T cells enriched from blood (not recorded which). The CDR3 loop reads CASSLGGGEQYF. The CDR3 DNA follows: TGCGCCAGCAGCCTAGGGGGGGGCGAGCAGTACTTC.